The rows below give T cell receptor beta chains drawn from one sample of a study of spatial heterogeneity in lung cancer. TCRdb itself ran the 5' RACE reads through MiXCR, one entry per CDR3 protein. The sample contains 45,000 to 55,000 distinct CDR3 sequences, roughly 5% of which appear only once. The sequenced sample was PBMCs, obtained at surgery. Every receptor here comes from a male donor with early-stage non-small cell lung cancer. The conserved cysteine and the conserved F or W are not part of the CDR3 here. A D gene is named only where the DNA matches it firmly.

D	V	J	length	CDR3
TRBD2	TRBV7-7	TRBJ2-1	13	ASSWGGAEENEQF
TRBD1	TRBV28	TRBJ1-5	12	ASGSLTGFEPQH
NA	TRBV3-1	TRBJ1-5	10	ASSQGNQPQH
NA	TRBV4-1	TRBJ2-5	11	ASSQEGGETQY
NA	TRBV6-2/TRBV6-3	TRBJ2-3	9	ASSYSDTQY
NA	TRBV12-3/TRBV12-4	TRBJ2-5	12	ASSLRDFSETQY
NA	TRBV20-1	TRBJ1-2	11	SATHRAVYGYT
NA	TRBV6-6	TRBJ2-7	12	ASWAGPNSYEQY
NA	TRBV29-1	TRBJ2-2	13	SVGSGAPNTGELF
TRBD2	TRBV20-1	TRBJ2-7	11	SVTSGRVSEQY
NA	TRBV9	TRBJ2-1	13	ASSVAPTRSNEQF
NA	TRBV7-8	TRBJ1-1	11	ASSLGGGPEAF
NA	TRBV7-6	TRBJ1-5	12	ASSSGQGYQPQH